The clone carrying this T cell receptor beta chain was seen more than once but under ten times. Its antigen is still unknown. BIOMED2 TRB-A/B primer pools were used in multiplex TRB PCR. TCRdb passed the multiplex PCR reads through MiXCR, listing each CDR3 protein once. The repertoire consists of fewer than 20,000 distinct CDR3 sequences, with 36% occurring once and the leading ten covering 16%. These data originate in a study of T and B cells in COVID-19 patients. Background on the study: Comorbidities linked to unfavorable COVID-19 outcome were present in about 90% of the 20 active-infection patients. Study findings and constraints: No sequencing was yet done of CD4+, regulatory or CD8+ subsets, or of SARS-CoV-2-responsive or tetramer+ sorted cells.

Blood genomic DNA input for TRB amplification was roughly 250-550 ng. Trimming cost V 5 bases and J 5 bases, with 12 bases left between them. Germline lookup yields CDR1 SEHNR and CDR2 FQNEAQ (reference sequence). This CDR3 has 13 residues. The specimen sequenced was blood. The clonotype originates from a human donor with active COVID-19. The chain carries TRBV7-9 and TRBJ1-2; D is ambiguous. The CDR3: CASSEQEIYGYTF. The CDR3 DNA reads TGTGCCAGCAGCGAGCAGGAGATATATGGCTACACCTTC.